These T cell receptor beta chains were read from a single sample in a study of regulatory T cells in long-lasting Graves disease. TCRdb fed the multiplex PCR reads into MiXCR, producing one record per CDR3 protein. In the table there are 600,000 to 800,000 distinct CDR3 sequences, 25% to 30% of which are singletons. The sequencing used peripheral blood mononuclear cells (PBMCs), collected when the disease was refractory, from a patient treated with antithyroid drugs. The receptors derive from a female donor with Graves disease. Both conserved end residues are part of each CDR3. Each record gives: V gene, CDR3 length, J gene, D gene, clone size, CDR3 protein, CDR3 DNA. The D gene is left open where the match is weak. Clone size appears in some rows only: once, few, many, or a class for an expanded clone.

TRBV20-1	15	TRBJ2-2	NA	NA	CSAPKGGGPYGELFF	TGCAGTGCCCCTAAGGGGGGAGGGCCGTACGGGGAGCTGTTTTTT
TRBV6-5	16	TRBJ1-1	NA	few	CASSYSRQALGTEAFF	TGTGCCAGCAGTTACTCGAGACAGGCGCTGGGCACTGAAGCTTTCTTT
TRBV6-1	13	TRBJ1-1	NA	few	CASSEGEKRGAFF	TGTGCCAGCAGTGAAGGGGAGAAGAGGGGAGCTTTCTTT
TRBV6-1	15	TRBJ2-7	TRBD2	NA	CASSRRGTRVDEQYF	TGTGCCAGCAGCAGACGGGGGACTAGAGTAGACGAGCAGTACTTC
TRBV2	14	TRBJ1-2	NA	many	CASRRRGGNYGYTF	TGTGCCAGCAGGCGGCGGGGTGGAAACTATGGCTACACCTTC
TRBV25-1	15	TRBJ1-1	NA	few	CASSDQVLGQGKAFF	TGTGCCAGCAGTGATCAGGTTCTGGGGCAGGGTAAAGCTTTCTTT
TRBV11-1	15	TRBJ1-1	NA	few	CASRPGRGKGTEAFF	TGTGCCAGCAGGCCAGGGAGAGGGAAGGGCACTGAAGCTTTCTTT
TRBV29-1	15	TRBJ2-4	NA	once	CSVEDPWDVKNIQYF	TGCAGCGTTGAAGATCCTTGGGATGTTAAAAACATTCAGTACTTC
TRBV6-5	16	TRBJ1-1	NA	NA	CASSYSPGDMNTEAFF	TGTGCCAGCAGTTACTCGCCAGGGGATATGAACACTGAAGCTTTCTTT
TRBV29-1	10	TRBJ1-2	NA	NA	CSVPGDGYTF	TGCAGCGTGCCAGGGGATGGCTACACCTTC
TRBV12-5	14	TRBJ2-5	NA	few	CASGEGFGQETQYF	TGTGCTAGTGGTGAGGGTTTTGGACAAGAGACCCAGTACTTC
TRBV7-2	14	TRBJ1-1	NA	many	CASSYRRGFSEAFF	TGTGCCAGCAGCTACCGGAGGGGGTTCAGTGAAGCTTTCTTT
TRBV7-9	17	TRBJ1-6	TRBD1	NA	CASSLVGQGVYDSPLHF	TGTGCCAGCAGCTTAGTCGGTCAGGGGGTGTACGATTCACCCCTCCACTTT
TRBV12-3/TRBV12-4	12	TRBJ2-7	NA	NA	CASSRGRLEQYF	TGTGCCAGCAGTCGCGGGCGCCTGGAGCAGTACTTC
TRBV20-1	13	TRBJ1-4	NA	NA	CSAAPGAEEKLFF	TGCAGTGCTGCCCCAGGGGCGGAAGAAAAACTGTTTTTT
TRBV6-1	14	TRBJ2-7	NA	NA	CAGQPTASSYEQYF	TGTGCCGGGCAACCGACAGCGAGCTCCTACGAGCAGTACTTC
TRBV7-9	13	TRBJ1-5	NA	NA	CASSLISGGPQHF	TGTGCCAGCAGCTTAATATCAGGCGGGCCCCAGCATTTT
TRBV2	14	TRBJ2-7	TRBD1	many	CASSARGTAYEQYF	TGTGCCAGCAGCGCCAGGGGGACAGCCTACGAGCAGTACTTC
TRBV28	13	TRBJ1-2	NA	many	CASTRQTNYGYTF	TGTGCCAGCACGCGACAGACTAACTATGGCTACACCTTC
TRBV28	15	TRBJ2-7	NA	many	CASSLLNTNSYEQYF	TGTGCCAGCAGTTTATTGAACACGAACTCCTACGAGCAGTACTTC
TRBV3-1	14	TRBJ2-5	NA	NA	CASSPVMYQETQYF	TGTGCCAGCAGCCCTGTGATGTACCAAGAGACCCAGTACTTC
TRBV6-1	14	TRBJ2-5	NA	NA	CASSRRRDQETQYF	TGTGCCAGCAGCCGTCGGAGAGACCAAGAGACCCAGTACTTC
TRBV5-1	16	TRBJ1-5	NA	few	CASSPGSGGRNQPQHF	TGCGCCAGCAGCCCAGGGTCCGGAGGTCGCAATCAGCCCCAGCATTTT
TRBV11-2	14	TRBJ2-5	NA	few	CASSPPGTAETQYF	TGTGCCAGCAGCCCACCCGGGACCGCGGAGACCCAGTACTTC
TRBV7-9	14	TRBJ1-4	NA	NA	CASSLVGQNEKLFF	TGTGCCAGCAGCTTAGTAGGACAGAATGAAAAACTGTTTTTT
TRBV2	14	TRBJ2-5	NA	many	CASRMSGGRETQYF	TGTGCCAGCAGAATGTCTGGAGGTAGAGAGACCCAGTACTTC
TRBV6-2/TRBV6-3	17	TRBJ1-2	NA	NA	CASSGRGDRDLQNGYTF	TGTGCCAGCAGCGGGAGGGGGGATCGGGATCTACAGAATGGCTACACCTTC
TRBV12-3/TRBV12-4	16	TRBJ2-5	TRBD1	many	CASSPGQGIITETQYF	TGTGCCAGCAGTCCGGGACAGGGGATTATTACGGAGACCCAGTACTTC
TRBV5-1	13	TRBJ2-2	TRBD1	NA	CASSLAAGGELFF	TGCGCCAGCAGCTTGGCGGCAGGGGGTGAGCTGTTTTTT